This TCR beta chain was obtained from a study of cytomegalovirus exposure and HLA in healthy donors. Study conclusions and caveats: In a later analysis, an Asian-associated ancestry cluster reportedly showed fewer N-insertions than the approximately 610-donor mean. Earlier results showed most TCR beta V segments being productive about 87% or about 30% of the time.

Germline loops: CDR1 SGHAT, CDR2 FQNNGV. The CDR3 has 16 amino acids. Trimming pared 2 bases from V and 3 bases from J, leaving 13 bases between. As to this clone: Its antigen is unidentified.

PCR used 60 Vbeta primers and 13 Jbeta primers. Assay: immunoSEQ multiplex PCR; the TCRdb copy retains only in-frame clones and omits some. Seen in this sample are approximately 120,000 clones; the ten most common clones hold around 2.9%. V is TRBV11-2 and J is TRBJ2-2, with D unresolved. Sequencing was carried out using PBMCs. The source of this sequence is a man aged 30-40 years in good health and CMV-seronegative. CDR3 sequence (DNA): TGTGCCAGCAGCTTATTCGGAGATTTCTACACCGGGGAGCTGTTTTTT. It specifies CASSLFGDFYTGELFF. Variable domain in full (rest from reference TRBV11-2 and TRBJ2-2): EAGVAQSPRYKIIEKRQSVAFWCNPISGHATLYWYQQILGQGPKLLIQFQNNGVVDDSQLPKDRFSAERLKGVDSTLKIQPAKLEDSAVYLCASSLFGDFYTGELFFGEGSRLTVL.